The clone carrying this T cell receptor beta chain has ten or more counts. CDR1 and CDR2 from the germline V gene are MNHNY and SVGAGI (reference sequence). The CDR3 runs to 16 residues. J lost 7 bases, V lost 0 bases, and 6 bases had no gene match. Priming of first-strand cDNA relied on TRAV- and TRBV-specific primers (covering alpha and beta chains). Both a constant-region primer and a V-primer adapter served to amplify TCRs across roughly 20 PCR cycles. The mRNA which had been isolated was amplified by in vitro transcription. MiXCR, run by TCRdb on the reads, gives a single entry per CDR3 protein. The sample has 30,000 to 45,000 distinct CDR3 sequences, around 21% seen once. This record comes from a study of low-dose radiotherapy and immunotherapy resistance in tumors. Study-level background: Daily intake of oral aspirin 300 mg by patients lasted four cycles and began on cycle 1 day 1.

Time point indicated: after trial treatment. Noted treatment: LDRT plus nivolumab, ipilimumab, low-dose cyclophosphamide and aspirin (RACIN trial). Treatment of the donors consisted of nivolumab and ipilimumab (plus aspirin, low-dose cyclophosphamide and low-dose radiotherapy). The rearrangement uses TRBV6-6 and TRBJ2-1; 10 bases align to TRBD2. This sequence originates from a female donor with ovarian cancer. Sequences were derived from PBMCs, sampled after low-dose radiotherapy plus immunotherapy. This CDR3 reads CASSYSIAGGLNEQFF. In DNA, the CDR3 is TGTGCCAGCAGTTACTCGATAGCGGGGGGCCTGAATGAGCAGTTCTTC.